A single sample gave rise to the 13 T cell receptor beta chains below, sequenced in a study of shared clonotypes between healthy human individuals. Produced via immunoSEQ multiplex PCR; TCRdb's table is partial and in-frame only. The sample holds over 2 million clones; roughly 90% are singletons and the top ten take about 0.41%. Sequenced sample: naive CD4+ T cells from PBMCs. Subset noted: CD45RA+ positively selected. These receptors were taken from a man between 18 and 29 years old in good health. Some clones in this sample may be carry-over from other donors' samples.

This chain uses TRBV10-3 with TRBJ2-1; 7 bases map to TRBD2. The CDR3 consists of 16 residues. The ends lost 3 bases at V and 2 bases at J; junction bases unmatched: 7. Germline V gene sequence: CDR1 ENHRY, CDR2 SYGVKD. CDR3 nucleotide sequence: TGTGCCATCAGTGATTGGGGAGGGACCACCTACAATGAGCAGTTCTTC. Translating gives CAISDWGGTTYNEQFF.

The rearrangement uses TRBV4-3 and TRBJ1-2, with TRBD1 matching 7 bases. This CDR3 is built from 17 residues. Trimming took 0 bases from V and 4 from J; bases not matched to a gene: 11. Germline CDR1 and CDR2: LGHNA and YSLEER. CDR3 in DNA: TGCGCCAGCAGCCAAGAAGGGACAGCTACGATGCTCTATGGCTACACCTTC. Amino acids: CASSQEGTATMLYGYTF.

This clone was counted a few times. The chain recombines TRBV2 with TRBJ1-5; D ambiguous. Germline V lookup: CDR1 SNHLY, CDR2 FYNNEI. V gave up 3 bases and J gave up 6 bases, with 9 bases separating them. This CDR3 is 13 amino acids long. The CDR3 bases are TGTGCCAGCAGTGATACCCTTGCTCAGCCCCAGCATTTT. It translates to CASSDTLAQPQHF.

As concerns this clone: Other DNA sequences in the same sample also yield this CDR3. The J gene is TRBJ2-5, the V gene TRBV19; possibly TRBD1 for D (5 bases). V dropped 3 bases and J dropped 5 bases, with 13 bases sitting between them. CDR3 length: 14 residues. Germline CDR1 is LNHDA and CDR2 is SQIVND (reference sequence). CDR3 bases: TGTGCCAGTAGTATCCCTGGGGCGGTTGAGACCCAGTACTTC. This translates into CASSIPGAVETQYF.

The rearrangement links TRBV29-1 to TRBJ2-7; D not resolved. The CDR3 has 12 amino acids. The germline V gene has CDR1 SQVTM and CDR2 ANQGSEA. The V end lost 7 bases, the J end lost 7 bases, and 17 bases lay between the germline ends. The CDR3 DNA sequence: TGCAGCGCGAGGTCCGGCTCGTGGGAGCAGTACTTC. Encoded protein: CSARSGSWEQYF.

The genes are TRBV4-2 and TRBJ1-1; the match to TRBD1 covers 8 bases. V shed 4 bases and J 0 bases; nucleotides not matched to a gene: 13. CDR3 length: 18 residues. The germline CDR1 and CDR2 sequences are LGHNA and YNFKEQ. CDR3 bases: TGTGCCAGCAGCCCCCGTTACCAGGGGGCGACCCTGAACACTGAAGCTTTCTTT. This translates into CASSPRYQGATLNTEAFF.

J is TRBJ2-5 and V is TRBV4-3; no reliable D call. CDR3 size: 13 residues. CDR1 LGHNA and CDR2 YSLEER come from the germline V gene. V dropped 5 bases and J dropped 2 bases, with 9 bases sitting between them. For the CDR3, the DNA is TGCGCCAGCAGCTTGGAGTGGCAAGAGACCCAGTACTTC. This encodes CASSLEWQETQYF.

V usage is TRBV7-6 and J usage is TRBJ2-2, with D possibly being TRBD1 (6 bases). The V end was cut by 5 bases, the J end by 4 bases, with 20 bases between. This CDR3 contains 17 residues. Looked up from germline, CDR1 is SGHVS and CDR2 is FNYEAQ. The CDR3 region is CASSTKKDSPGTGELFF. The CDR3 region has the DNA TGTGCCAGCAGCACAAAAAAGGACAGTCCCGGCACCGGGGAGCTGTTTTTT.

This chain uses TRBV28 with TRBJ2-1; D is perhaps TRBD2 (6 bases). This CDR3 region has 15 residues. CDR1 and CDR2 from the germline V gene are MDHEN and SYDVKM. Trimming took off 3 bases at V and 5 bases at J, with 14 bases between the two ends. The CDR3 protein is CASSFGRGGHNEQFF. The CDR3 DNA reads TGTGCCAGCAGTTTTGGGCGAGGAGGGCACAATGAGCAGTTCTTC.

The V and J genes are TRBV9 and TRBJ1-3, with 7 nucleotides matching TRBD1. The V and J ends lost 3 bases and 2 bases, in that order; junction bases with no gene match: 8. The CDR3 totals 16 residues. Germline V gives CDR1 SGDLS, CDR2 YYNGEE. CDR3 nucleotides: TGTGCCAGCAGCGAGTCCCCCCAGGGGGCTGGAAACACCATATATTTT. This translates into CASSESPQGAGNTIYF.

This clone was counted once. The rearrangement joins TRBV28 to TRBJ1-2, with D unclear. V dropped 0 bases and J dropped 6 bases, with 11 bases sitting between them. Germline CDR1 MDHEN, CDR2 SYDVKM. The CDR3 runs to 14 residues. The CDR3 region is CASSLWGNSNGYTF. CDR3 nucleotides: TGTGCCAGCAGTTTATGGGGGAACTCAAATGGCTACACCTTC.

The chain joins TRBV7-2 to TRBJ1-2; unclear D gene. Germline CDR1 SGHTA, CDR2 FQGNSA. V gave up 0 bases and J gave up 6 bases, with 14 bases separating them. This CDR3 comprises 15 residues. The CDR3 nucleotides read TGTGCCAGCAGCTTAGCGTTTGGCAGGAAGAATGGCTACACCTTC. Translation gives CASSLAFGRKNGYTF.

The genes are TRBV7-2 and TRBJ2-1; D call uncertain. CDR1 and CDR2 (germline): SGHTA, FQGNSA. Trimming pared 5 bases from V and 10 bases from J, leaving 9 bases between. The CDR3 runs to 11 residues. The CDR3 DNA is TGTGCCAGCAGCCCCCGGGTGGAGCAGTTCTTC. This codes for CASSPRVEQFF.